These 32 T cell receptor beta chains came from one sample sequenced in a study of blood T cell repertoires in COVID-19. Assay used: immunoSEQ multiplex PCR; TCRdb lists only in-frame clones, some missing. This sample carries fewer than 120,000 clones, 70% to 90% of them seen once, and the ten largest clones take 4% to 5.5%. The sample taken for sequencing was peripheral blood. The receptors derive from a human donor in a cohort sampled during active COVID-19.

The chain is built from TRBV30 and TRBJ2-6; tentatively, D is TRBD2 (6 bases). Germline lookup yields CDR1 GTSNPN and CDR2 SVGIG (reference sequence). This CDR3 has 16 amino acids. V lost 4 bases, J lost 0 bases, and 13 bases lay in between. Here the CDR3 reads CAWNRPGSSGANVLTF. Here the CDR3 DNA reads TGTGCCTGGAATAGACCCGGGAGCTCTGGGGCCAACGTCCTGACTTTC.

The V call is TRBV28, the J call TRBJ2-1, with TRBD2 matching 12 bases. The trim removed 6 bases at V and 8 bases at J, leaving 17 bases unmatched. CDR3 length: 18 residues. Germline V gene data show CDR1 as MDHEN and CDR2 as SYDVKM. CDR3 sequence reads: CASSPSGRGFGAVDEQFF. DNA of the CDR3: TGTGCCAGCAGCCCTAGCGGGAGGGGTTTCGGGGCAGTCGATGAGCAGTTCTTC.

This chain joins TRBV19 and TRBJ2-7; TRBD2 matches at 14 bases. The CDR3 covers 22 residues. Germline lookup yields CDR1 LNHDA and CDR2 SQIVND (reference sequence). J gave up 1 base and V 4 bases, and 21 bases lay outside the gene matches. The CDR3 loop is CASSSARTPGLAGAVTSYEQYF. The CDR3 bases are TGTGCCAGTAGTAGTGCCCGCACCCCGGGACTAGCGGGGGCCGTGACGTCCTACGAGCAGTACTTC. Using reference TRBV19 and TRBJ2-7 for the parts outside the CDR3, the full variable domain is DGGITQSPKYLFRKEGQNVTLSCEQNLNHDAMYWYRQDPGQGLRLIYYSQIVNDFQKGDIAEGYSVSREKKESFPLTVTSAQKNPTAFYLCASSSARTPGLAGAVTSYEQYFGPGTRLTVT.

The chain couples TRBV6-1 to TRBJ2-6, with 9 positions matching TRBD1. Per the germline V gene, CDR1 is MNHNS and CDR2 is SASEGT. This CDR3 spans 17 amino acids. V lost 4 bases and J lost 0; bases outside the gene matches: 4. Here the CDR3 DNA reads TGTGCCAGCAGTGGAGGACAGGGGCGCTCTGGGGCCAACGTCCTGACTTTC. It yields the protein CASSGGQGRSGANVLTF.

The CDR3 DNA follows: TGTGCCAGCAGTGAAACGGCGCCTAGCGACTACAATGAGCAGTTCTTC. Its protein product is CASSETAPSDYNEQFF. This chain connects TRBV28 to TRBJ2-1; D might be TRBD2 (6 bases). Trimming stripped 5 bases from V and 3 bases from J, with 17 bases between. This CDR3 contains 16 residues. CDR1 is MDHEN, CDR2 SYDVKM, per germline.

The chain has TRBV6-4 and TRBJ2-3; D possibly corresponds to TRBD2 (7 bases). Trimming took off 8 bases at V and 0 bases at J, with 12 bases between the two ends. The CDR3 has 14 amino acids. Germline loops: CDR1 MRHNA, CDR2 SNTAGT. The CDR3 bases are TGTGCCAGCCGGGCGGGGGCTAGCACAGATACGCAGTATTTT. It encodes CASRAGASTDTQYF.

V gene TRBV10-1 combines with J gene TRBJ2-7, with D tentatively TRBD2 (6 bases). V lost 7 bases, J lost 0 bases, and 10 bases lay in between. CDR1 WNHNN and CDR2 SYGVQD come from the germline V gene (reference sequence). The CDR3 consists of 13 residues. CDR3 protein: CASKAGNSYEQYF. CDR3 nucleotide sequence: TGCGCCAGCAAAGCGGGTAACTCCTACGAGCAGTACTTC.

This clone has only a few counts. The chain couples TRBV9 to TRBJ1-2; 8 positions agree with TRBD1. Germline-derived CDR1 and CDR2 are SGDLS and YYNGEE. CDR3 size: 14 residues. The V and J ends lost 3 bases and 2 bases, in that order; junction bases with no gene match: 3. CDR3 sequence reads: CASSASGGNYGYTF. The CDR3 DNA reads TGTGCCAGCAGCGCGTCAGGGGGCAACTATGGCTACACCTTC.

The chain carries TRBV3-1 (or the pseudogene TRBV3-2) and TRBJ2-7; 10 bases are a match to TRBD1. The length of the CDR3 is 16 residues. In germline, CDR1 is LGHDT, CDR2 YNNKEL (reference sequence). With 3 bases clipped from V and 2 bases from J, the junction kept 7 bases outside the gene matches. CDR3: CASSQDTGTGAYEQYF. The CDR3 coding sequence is TGTGCCAGCAGCCAGGATACCGGGACAGGGGCCTACGAGCAGTACTTC.

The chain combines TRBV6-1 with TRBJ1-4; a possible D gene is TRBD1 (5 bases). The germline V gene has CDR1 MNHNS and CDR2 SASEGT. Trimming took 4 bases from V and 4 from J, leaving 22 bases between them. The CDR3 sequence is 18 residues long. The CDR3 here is CASSAPRVLTTRNEKLFF. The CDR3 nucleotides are TGTGCCAGCAGTGCACCCAGGGTCCTGACCACTCGTAATGAAAAACTGTTTTTT.

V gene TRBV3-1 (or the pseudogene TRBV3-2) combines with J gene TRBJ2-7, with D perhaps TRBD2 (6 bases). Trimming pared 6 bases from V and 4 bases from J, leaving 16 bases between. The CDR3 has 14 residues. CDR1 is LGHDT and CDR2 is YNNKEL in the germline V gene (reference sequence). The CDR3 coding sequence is TGTGCCAGCAGTCGGGGGACCCGCCGATACGAGCAGTACTTC. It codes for CASSRGTRRYEQYF.

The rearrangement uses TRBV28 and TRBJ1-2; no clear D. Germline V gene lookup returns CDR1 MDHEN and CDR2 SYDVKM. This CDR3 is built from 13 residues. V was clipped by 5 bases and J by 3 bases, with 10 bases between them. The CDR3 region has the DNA TGTGCCAGCAGTATATATAGATACTATGGCTACACCTTC. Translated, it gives CASSIYRYYGYTF.

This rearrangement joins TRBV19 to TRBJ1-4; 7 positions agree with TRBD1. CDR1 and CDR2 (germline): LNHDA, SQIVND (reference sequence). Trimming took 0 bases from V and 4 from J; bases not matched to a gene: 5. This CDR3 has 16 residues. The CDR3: CASSIDPGQLNEKLFF. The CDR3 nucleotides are TGTGCCAGTAGTATAGACCCGGGACAGCTTAATGAAAAACTGTTTTTT.

The CDR3 bases are TGTGCCAGCAGTGACGGACAGGGGGTCTATCAGCCCCAGCATTTT. This sequence encodes CASSDGQGVYQPQHF. The chain is built from TRBV28 and TRBJ1-5; 10 bases match TRBD1. CDR1 and CDR2 (germline): MDHEN, SYDVKM. V dropped 5 bases and J dropped 5; count of bases not matched to a gene: 6. The CDR3 runs to 15 residues.

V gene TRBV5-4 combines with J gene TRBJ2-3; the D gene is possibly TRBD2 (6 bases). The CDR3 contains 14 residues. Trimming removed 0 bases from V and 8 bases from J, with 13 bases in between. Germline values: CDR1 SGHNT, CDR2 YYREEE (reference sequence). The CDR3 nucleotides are TGTGCCAGCAGCTTGGCCGGGACTTACGTTACGCAGTATTTT. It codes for CASSLAGTYVTQYF.

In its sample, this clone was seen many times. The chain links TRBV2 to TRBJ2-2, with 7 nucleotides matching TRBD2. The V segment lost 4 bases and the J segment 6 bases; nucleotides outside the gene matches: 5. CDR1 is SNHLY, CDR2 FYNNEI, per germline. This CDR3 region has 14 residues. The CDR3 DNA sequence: TGTGCCAGCAGTGGGACTAGGGAATCCGGGGAGCTGTTTTTT. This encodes CASSGTRESGELFF.

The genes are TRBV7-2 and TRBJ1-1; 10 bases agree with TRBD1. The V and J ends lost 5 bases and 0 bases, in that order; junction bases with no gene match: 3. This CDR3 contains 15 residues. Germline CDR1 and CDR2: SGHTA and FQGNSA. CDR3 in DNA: TGTGCCAGCAGCGGGACAGGGGCTATGAACACTGAAGCTTTCTTT. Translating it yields CASSGTGAMNTEAFF.

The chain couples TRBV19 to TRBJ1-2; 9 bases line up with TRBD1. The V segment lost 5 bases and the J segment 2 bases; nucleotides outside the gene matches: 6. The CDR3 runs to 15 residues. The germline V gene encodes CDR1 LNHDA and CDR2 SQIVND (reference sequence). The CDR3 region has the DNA TGTGCCAGTAGTCCGGGGGACAGGGAAAACTATGGCTACACCTTC. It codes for CASSPGDRENYGYTF.

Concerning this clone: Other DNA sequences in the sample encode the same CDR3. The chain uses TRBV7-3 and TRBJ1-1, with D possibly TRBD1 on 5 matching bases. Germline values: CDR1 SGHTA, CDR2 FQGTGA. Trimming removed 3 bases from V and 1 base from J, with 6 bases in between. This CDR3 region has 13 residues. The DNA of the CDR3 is TGTGCCAGCAGCTTGGGGCGGAACACTGAAGCTTTCTTT. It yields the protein CASSLGRNTEAFF.

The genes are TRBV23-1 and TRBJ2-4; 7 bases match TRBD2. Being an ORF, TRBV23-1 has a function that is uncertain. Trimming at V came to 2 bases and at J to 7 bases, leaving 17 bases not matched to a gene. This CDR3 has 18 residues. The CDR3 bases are TGCGCCAGCAGTCAAACCGCCTGGCGGGGGACCGCCGGGAACATTCAGTACTTC. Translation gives CASSQTAWRGTAGNIQYF.

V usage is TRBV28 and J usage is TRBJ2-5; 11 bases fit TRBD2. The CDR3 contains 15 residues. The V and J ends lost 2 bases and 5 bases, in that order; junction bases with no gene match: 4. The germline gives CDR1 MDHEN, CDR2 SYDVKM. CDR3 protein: CASSLTSGSWETQYF. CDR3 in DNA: TGTGCCAGCAGTTTAACTAGCGGGAGTTGGGAGACCCAGTACTTC. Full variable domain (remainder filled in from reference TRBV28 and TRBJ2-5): DVKVTQSSRYLVKRTGEKVFLECVQDMDHENMFWYRQDPGLGLRLIYFSYDVKMKEKGDIPEGYSVSREKKERFSLILESASTNQTSMYLCASSLTSGSWETQYFGPGTRLLVL.

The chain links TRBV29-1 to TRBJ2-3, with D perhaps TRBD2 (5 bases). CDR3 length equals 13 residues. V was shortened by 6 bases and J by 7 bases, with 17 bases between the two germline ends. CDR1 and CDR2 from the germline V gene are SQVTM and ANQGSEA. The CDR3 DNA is TGCAGCGTGCTGAACCGGAGGTGGAATACGCAGTATTTT. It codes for CSVLNRRWNTQYF.

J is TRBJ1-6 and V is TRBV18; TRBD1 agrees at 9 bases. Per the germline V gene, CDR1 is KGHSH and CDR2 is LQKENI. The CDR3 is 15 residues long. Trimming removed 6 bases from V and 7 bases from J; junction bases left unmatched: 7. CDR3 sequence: CASSRTGTGNSPLHF. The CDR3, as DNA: TGTGCCAGCTCCCGTACCGGGACAGGGAATTCACCCCTCCACTTT.

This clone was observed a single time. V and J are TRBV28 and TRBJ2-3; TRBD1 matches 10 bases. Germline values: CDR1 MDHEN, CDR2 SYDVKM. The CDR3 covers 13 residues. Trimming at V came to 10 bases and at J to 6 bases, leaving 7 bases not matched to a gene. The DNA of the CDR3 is TGTGCCATCCTGACAGGGGGCGCCGATACGCAGTATTTT. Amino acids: CAILTGGADTQYF.

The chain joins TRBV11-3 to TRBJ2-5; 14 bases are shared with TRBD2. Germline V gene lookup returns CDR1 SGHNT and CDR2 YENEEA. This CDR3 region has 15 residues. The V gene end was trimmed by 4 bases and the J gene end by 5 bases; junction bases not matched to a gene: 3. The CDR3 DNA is TGTGCCAGCAGCTCGGGACTAGCGGGAGTTGAGACCCAGTACTTC. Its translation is CASSSGLAGVETQYF.

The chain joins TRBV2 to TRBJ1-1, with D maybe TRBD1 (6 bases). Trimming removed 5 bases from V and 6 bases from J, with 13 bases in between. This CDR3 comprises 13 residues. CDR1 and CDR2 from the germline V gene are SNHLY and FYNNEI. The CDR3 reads CASSFSQGPEAFF. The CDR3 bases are TGTGCCAGCAGTTTCTCACAGGGTCCTGAAGCTTTCTTT.

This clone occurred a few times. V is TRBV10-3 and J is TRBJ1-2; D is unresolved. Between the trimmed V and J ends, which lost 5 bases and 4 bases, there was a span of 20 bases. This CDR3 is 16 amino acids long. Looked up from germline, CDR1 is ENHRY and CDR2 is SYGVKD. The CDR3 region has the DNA TGTGCCATCAGTAGCAGCCATAACTACCCCCTCTATGGCTACACCTTC. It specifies CAISSSHNYPLYGYTF.

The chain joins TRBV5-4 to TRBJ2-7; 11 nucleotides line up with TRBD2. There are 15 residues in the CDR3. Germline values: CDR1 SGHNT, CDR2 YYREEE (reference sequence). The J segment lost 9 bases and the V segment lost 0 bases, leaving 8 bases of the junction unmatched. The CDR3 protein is CASSLDLAGGNGQYF. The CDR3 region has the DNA TGTGCCAGCAGCTTGGACCTAGCGGGGGGAAACGGGCAGTACTTC.

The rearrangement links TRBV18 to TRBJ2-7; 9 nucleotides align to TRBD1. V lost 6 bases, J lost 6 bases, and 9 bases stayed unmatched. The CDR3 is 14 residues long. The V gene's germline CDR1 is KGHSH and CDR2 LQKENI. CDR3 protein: CASSQTGTGPEQYF. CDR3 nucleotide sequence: TGTGCCAGCTCGCAAACCGGGACAGGGCCCGAGCAGTACTTC.

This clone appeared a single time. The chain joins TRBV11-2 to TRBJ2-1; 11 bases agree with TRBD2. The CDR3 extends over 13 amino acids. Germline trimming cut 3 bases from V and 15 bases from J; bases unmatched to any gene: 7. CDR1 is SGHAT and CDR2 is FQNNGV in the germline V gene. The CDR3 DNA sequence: TGTGCCAGCAGCTTTACTAGCGGGAGTGGGTGGTTCTTC. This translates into CASSFTSGSGWFF.

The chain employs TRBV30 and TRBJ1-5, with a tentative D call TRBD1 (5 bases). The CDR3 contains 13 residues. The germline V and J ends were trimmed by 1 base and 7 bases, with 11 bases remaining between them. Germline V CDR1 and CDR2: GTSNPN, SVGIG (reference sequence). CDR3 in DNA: TGTGCCTGGAGTGGAGGGGAGGGACAGCCCCAGCATTTT. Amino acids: CAWSGGEGQPQHF. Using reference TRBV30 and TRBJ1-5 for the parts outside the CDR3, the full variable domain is SQTIHQWPATLVQPVGSPLSLECTVEGTSNPNLYWYRQAAGRGLQLLFYSVGIGQISSEVPQNLSASRPQDRQFILSSKKLLLSDSGFYLCAWSGGEGQPQHFGDGTRLSIL.

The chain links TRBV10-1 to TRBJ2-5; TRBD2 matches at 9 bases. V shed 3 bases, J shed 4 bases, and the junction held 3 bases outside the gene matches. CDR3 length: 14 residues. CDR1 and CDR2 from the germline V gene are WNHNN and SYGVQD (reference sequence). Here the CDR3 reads CASSDKREAETQYF. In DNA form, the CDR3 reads TGCGCCAGCAGTGACAAGCGGGAGGCAGAGACCCAGTACTTC.